This T cell receptor beta chain emerged from a study of cytomegalovirus exposure and HLA in healthy donors. With 60 Vbeta and 13 Jbeta primers, the PCR was carried out. Here immunoSEQ multiplex PCR was the method, and the copy in TCRdb shows in-frame clones only, minus some. The sample shows some 180,000 clones, 77% of them seen only once. The germline V gene has CDR1 MDHEN and CDR2 SYDVKM. After removal of 0 bases from V and 7 bases from J, the junction contained 0 bases not matched to a gene. There are 13 residues in the CDR3. The sequenced sample consisted of PBMCs. V is TRBV28 and J is TRBJ2-1; TRBD2 agrees at 7 bases. The TCR sequence derives from a man younger than 30 in good health and CMV-seronegative. CDR3: CASSLWGGNEQFF. The CDR3 DNA reads TGTGCCAGCAGTTTATGGGGGGGGAATGAGCAGTTCTTC.